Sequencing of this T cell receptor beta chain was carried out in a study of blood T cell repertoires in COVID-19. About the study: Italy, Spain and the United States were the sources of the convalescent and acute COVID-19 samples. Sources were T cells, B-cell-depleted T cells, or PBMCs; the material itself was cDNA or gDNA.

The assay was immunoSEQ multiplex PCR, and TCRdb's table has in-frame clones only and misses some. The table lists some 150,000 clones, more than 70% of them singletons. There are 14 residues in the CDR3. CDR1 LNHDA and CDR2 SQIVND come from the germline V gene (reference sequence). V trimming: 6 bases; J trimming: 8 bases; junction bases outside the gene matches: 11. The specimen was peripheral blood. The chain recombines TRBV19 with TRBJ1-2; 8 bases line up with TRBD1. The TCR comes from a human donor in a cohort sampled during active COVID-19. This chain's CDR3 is CASRTTGGRGGYTF. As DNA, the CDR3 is TGTGCCAGTAGAACTACAGGGGGAAGAGGGGGCTACACCTTC.